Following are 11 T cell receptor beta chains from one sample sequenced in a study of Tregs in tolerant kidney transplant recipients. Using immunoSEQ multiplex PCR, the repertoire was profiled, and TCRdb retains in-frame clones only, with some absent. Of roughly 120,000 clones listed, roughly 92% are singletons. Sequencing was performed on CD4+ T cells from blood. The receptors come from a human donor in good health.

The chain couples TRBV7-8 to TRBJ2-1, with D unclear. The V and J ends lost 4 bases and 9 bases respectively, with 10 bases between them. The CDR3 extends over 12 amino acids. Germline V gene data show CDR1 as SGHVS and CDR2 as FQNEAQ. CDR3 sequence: CASSWGSGEQFF. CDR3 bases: TGTGCCAGCAGCTGGGGATCTGGTGAGCAGTTCTTC. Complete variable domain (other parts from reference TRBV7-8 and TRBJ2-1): GAGVSQSPRYKVAKRGQDVALRCDPISGHVSLFWYQQALGQGPEFLTYFQNEAQLDKSGLPSDRFFAERPEGSVSTLKIQRTQQEDSAVYLCASSWGSGEQFFGPGTRLTVL.

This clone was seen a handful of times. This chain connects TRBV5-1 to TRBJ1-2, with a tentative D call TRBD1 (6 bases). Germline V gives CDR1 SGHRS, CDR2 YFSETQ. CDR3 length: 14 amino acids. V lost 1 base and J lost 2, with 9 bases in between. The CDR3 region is CASSLTGTNYGYTF. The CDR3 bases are TGCGCCAGCAGCTTGACAGGGACGAACTATGGCTACACCTTC.

For the CDR3, the DNA is TGTGCCAGCAGCTTAAAAGCGGGAGTCCACAATGAGCAGTTCTTC. It is translated as CASSLKAGVHNEQFF. The V and J genes are TRBV7-9 and TRBJ2-1, with TRBD2 identical over 8 bases. CDR3 size: 15 residues. Trimming cost V 2 bases and J 5 bases; bases outside gene matches: 5. Germline values: CDR1 SEHNR, CDR2 FQNEAQ (reference sequence).

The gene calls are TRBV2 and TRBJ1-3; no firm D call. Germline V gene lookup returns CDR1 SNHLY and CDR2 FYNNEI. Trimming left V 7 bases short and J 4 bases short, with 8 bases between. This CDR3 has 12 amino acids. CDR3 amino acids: CASTRLGNTIYF. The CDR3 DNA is TGTGCCAGCACCCGGTTGGGAAACACCATATATTTT.

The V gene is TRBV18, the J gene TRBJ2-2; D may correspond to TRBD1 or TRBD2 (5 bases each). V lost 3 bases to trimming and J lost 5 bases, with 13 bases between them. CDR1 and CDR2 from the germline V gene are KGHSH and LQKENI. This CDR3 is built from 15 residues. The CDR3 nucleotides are TGTGCCAGCTCACCGGCAGGGAGTTTGACCGGGGAGCTGTTTTTT. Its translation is CASSPAGSLTGELFF.

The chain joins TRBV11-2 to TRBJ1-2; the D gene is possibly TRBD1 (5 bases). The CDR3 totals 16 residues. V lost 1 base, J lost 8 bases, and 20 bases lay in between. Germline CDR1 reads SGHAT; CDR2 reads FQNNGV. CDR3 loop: CASSLGVLGGTPGYTF. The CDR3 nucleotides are TGTGCCAGCAGCTTAGGTGTGCTAGGAGGGACCCCCGGCTACACCTTC. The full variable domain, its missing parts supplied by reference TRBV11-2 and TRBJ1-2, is EAGVAQSPRYKIIEKRQSVAFWCNPISGHATLYWYQQILGQGPKLLIQFQNNGVVDDSQLPKDRFSAERLKGVDSTLKIQPAKLEDSAVYLCASSLGVLGGTPGYTFGSGTRLTVV.

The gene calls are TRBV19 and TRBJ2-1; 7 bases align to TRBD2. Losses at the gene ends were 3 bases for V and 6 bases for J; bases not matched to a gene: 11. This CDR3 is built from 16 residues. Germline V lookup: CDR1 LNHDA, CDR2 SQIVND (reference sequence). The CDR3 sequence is CASSILRLARANEQFF. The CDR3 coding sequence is TGTGCCAGTAGTATCCTTAGACTAGCCAGGGCCAATGAGCAGTTCTTC. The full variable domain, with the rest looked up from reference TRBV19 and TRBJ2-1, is DGGITQSPKYLFRKEGQNVTLSCEQNLNHDAMYWYRQDPGQGLRLIYYSQIVNDFQKGDIAEGYSVSREKKESFPLTVTSAQKNPTAFYLCASSILRLARANEQFFGPGTRLTVL.

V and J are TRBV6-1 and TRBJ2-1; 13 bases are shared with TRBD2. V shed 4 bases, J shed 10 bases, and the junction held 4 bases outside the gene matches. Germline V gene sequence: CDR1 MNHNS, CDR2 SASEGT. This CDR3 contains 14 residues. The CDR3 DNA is TGTGCCAGCAGTGCGAGACTAGCGGGGGGAGAGCAGTTCTTC. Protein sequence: CASSARLAGGEQFF.

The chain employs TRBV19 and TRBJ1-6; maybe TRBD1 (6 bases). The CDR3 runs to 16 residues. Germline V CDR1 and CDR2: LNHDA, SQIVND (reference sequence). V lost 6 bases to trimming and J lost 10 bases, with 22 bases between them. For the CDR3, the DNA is TGTGCCAGTAGCAGCCCACACAGGGCCGAGAGGTCACCCCTCCACTTT. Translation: CASSSPHRAERSPLHF. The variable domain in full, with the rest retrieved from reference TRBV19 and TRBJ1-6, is DGGITQSPKYLFRKEGQNVTLSCEQNLNHDAMYWYRQDPGQGLRLIYYSQIVNDFQKGDIAEGYSVSREKKESFPLTVTSAQKNPTAFYLCASSSPHRAERSPLHFGNGTRLTVT.

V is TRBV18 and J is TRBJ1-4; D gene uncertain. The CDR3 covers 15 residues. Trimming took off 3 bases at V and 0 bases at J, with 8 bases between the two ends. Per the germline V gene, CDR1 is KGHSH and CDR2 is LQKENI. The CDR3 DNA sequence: TGTGCCAGCTCACCCTCGATTGCAACTAATGAAAAACTGTTTTTT. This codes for CASSPSIATNEKLFF.

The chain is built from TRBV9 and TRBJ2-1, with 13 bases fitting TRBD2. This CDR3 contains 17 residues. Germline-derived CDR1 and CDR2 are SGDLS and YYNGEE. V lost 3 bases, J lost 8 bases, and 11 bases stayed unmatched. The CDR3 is CASSDGLAGAYGYEQFF. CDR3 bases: TGTGCCAGCAGCGACGGACTAGCGGGGGCCTATGGGTATGAGCAGTTCTTC.